The entry that follows covers one TCR beta chain sequence. The CDR3 spans 16 residues. The ends were cut back, 4 bases at V and 1 base at J, with 14 bases in the middle. CDR1 is LNHDA, CDR2 SQIVND, per germline (reference sequence). Recruits, aged roughly 18 to 90 years, lived in 20 to 30 US areas. Self-reported history from a screening survey and questionnaire set each donor's cohort. Authors' processing steps: Amplifying reference gene primers gave estimates of nucleated cell counts. The table came from immunoSEQ multiplex PCR; TCRdb's copy has only in-frame clones and leaves some out. That table gives V, J and clone size, and the DNA gave D and trimming. The sample lists about 240,000 clones, roughly 90% occurring once. The entry originates in a study of blood T cell repertoires in COVID-19.

This rearrangement joins TRBV19 to TRBJ1-5; no firm D call. The sample was PBMCs or T cells enriched from blood (not recorded which). This clonotype originated in a man between 35 and 55 years old who had recovered from COVID-19. The CDR3 here is CASSTPTETSNQPQHF. CDR3 sequence (DNA): TGTGCCAGTAGTACCCCGACGGAGACCAGCAATCAGCCCCAGCATTTT.